Below, 15 T cell receptor beta chains from the same sample are listed, as sequenced in a study of cytomegalovirus exposure and HLA in healthy donors. Amplification used 60 Vbeta primers and 13 Jbeta primers. Sequencing was performed with immunoSEQ multiplex PCR; in TCRdb, only in-frame clones are kept and a portion is missing. In the table there are 180,000 or so clones, approximately 65% of which are singletons. Input material: PBMCs. All receptors derive from a man in his forties or fifties in good health and CMV-seronegative.

V and J are TRBV9 and TRBJ2-5; 8 bases are a match to TRBD1. This CDR3 has 15 residues. After removal of 0 bases from V and 4 bases from J, the junction contained 5 bases not matched to a gene. Looked up from germline, CDR1 is SGDLS and CDR2 is YYNGEE. The CDR3 DNA reads as TGTGCCAGCAGCGTAGTACAGGGGGGAATAGAGACCCAGTACTTC. This gives the protein CASSVVQGGIETQYF.

This clone was counted between two and nine times. The chain recombines TRBV30 with TRBJ2-7; TRBD1 matches at 9 bases. J lost 2 bases, V lost 3 bases, and 8 bases had no gene match. The germline V gene has CDR1 GTSNPN and CDR2 SVGIG (reference sequence). The CDR3 is 15 residues long. CDR3 coding DNA: TGTGCCTGGAGCCCGGGACAGGGAATAACCTACGAGCAGTACTTC. This translates into CAWSPGQGITYEQYF.

This clone was picked up one time. The chain joins TRBV25-1 to TRBJ1-5; D is uncertain. Germline V CDR1 and CDR2: MGHDK, SYGVNS. This CDR3 contains 13 residues. The ends were cut back, 2 bases at V and 6 bases at J, with 8 bases in the middle. For the CDR3, the DNA is TGTGCCAGCAGTGAAGGGGAGGTTCAGCCCCAGCATTTT. It encodes CASSEGEVQPQHF.

V and J are TRBV10-3 and TRBJ1-4; D remains ambiguous. Trimming took off 2 bases at V and 4 bases at J, with 8 bases between the two ends. There are 14 residues in the CDR3. Germline V lookup: CDR1 ENHRY, CDR2 SYGVKD. The CDR3 sequence is CAISETRDNEKLFF. As DNA, the CDR3 is TGTGCCATCAGTGAGACCCGGGATAATGAAAAACTGTTTTTT.

The V gene is TRBV27, the J gene TRBJ2-6; D call uncertain. This CDR3 spans 13 amino acids. Trimming left V 6 bases short and J 0 bases short, with 3 bases between. CDR1 is MNHEY and CDR2 is SMNVEV in the germline V gene (reference sequence). The CDR3: CASSLSGANVLTF. Written as DNA, the CDR3 is TGTGCCAGCAGCCTCTCTGGGGCCAACGTCCTGACTTTC.

This clone occurred a few times. The rearrangement joins TRBV6-5 to TRBJ1-1; the D gene is possibly TRBD1 (5 bases). CDR1 is MNHEY, CDR2 SVGAGI, per germline. This CDR3 region has 13 residues. V dropped 6 bases and J dropped 11 bases, with 19 bases sitting between them. CDR3 DNA sequence: TGTGCCAGCAGGACGGGGGGGTCAACGGCGGCTTTCTTT. Protein product: CASRTGGSTAAFF.

On this clone: As the CDR3 is not closed by the conserved phenylalanine or tryptophan, this likely results from a read error. The DNA is left out, because the CDR3 cannot be placed on it with certainty; the CDR3 is given as TCRdb lists it. This rearrangement joins TRBV4-1 to TRBJ2-7; the table calls TRBD1, which could not be checked here. Germline V gene lookup returns CDR1 MGHRA and CDR2 YSYEKL. The length of the CDR3 is 8 amino acids, counting both ends. The CDR3: CASSQEGA.

The chain employs TRBV30 and TRBJ1-5, with TRBD1 matching 11 bases. V shed 5 bases and J 4 bases; nucleotides not matched to a gene: 10. The CDR3 loop spans 16 amino acids. Germline V gene sequence: CDR1 GTSNPN, CDR2 SVGIG (reference sequence). CDR3 in amino acids: CAWGGGQGARNQPQHF. In DNA, the CDR3 is TGTGCCTGGGGTGGAGGACAGGGGGCTCGAAATCAGCCCCAGCATTTT.

This clone was counted a few times. The J gene is TRBJ2-1, the V gene TRBV2; 8 nucleotides match TRBD2. Trimming cost V 3 bases and J 3 bases; bases outside gene matches: 4. Germline V lookup: CDR1 SNHLY, CDR2 FYNNEI. This CDR3 is built from 15 residues. CDR3 in amino acids: CASSEGLAGYNEQFF. CDR3 nucleotides: TGTGCCAGCAGTGAGGGTCTAGCGGGCTACAATGAGCAGTTCTTC.

The V and J genes are TRBV5-1 and TRBJ1-2, with D tentatively TRBD1 (5 bases). Germline CDR1 SGHRS, CDR2 YFSETQ. The CDR3 sequence is 12 residues long. Trimming stripped 1 base from V and 6 bases from J, with 7 bases between. The CDR3 nucleotides are TGCGCCAGCAGCTTGACCAGGGATGGCTACACCTTC. Translation: CASSLTRDGYTF.

The CDR3 bases are TGTGCCAGCAGGGTTGACTGGAACACTGAAGCTTTCTTT. As protein: CASRVDWNTEAFF. The rearrangement joins TRBV6-1 to TRBJ1-1; D gene unclear. With 6 bases removed from V and 1 base from J, the gap between germline ends came to 9 bases. CDR3 length equals 13 residues. Germline lookup yields CDR1 MNHNS and CDR2 SASEGT.

The J gene is TRBJ2-2, the V gene TRBV5-8, with 8 bases that match TRBD2. This CDR3 is 14 amino acids long. Germline assignment: CDR1 SGHTS and CDR2 YDEGEE. V shed 2 bases and J 4 bases; nucleotides not matched to a gene: 1. The CDR3 reads CASSFGGATGELFF. The CDR3, as DNA: TGTGCCAGCAGCTTCGGGGGGGCCACCGGGGAGCTGTTTTTT.

This clone was seen a few times. The chain employs TRBV28 and TRBJ2-7; D not certain. The CDR3 has 15 residues. Trimming removed 2 bases from V and 6 bases from J, with 17 bases in between. CDR1 and CDR2 (germline): MDHEN, SYDVKM. CDR3: CASSLRRGVLIEQYF. The CDR3 DNA sequence: TGTGCCAGCAGTTTACGGCGCGGAGTTCTAATCGAGCAGTACTTC.

This clone showed up just once. The chain has TRBV7-2 and TRBJ2-4; D not certain. The CDR3 has 14 residues. With 5 bases removed from V and 0 bases from J, the gap between germline ends came to 8 bases. The germline CDR1 and CDR2 sequences are SGHTA and FQGNSA. As DNA, the CDR3 is TGTGCCAGCAGCCCCGTACTAGCCAAAAACATTCAGTACTTC. Translation gives CASSPVLAKNIQYF. The variable domain in full, completed from reference TRBV7-2 and TRBJ2-4, reads GAGVSQSPSNKVTEKGKDVELRCDPISGHTALYWYRQSLGQGLEFLIYFQGNSAPDKSGLPSDRFSAERTGGSVSTLTIQRTQQEDSAVYLCASSPVLAKNIQYFGAGTRLSVL.

This clone occurred a few times. The rearrangement uses TRBV21-1 and TRBJ2-7; the D segment call TRBD2 is taken from the table without a DNA check. TRBV21-1 is flagged as a pseudogene. This CDR3 comprises 13 residues. The CDR3 region has the DNA TGTGCCAGCAGCAAAGCGCCGGGTCACGAGCAGTACTTC. Translated: CASSKAPGHEQYF.